This T cell receptor beta chain was sequenced for a study of blood T cell repertoires in COVID-19. Study details: The United States, Italy and Spain were the sources of the acute and convalescent COVID-19 samples. T cells, B-cell-depleted T cells, or PBMCs supplied cDNA or gDNA.

The CDR3 spans 20 residues. From germline, CDR1 is LGHNA and CDR2 YNFKEQ. The V gene end was trimmed by 0 bases and the J gene end by 0 bases; junction bases not matched to a gene: 11. Per the study methods: Amplification from reference gene primers served as the basis for estimated nucleated cell counts. Only in-frame clones appear in the TCRdb table, and some are missing; sequencing was by immunoSEQ multiplex PCR. V and J calls and clone size are those listed in that table; D and trimming were worked out from the DNA. The top ten clones hold around a sixth of a sample with around 200,000 clones, about 85% of them seen once.

Material: peripheral blood. The chain carries TRBV4-2 and TRBJ2-2, with 9 bases lining up with TRBD1. This TCR was recovered from a woman older than 75 with active or convalescent COVID-19. CDR3 nucleotide sequence: TGTGCCAGCAGCCAAGATTTCCTTCTCCGGGACAGGGCGAACACCGGGGAGCTGTTTTTT. It encodes CASSQDFLLRDRANTGELFF.